The T cell receptor (beta chain) described here comes from a study of T-cell reconstitution after alpha-beta-depleted transplantation in children. This clonotype was seen only a few times. The junction had 15 bases not matched to a gene; V was cut back by 0 bases and J by 1 base. This CDR3 region has 21 residues. Germline CDR1 LGHDT, CDR2 YNNKEL (reference sequence). The TCRbeta library incorporated unique molecular identifiers. TCRdb ran MiXCR on the PCR reads and lists one entry per CDR3 protein. The sample consists of approximately 510,000 distinct CDR3 sequences, 15% to 20% of them appearing once.

The receptor comes from a human donor who donated a stem cell graft to a child with acute lymphoblastic leukemia. The chain couples TRBV3-1 to TRBJ1-3; 10 nucleotides agree with TRBD1. The sequenced sample was PBMCs from the stem cell graft donor, obtained from the stem cell graft. CDR3: CASSQEYPGQGNEESGNTIYF. The CDR3 bases are TGTGCCAGCAGCCAAGAATACCCGGGACAGGGGAATGAAGAATCTGGAAACACCATATATTTT. The entire variable domain, with the rest obtained from reference TRBV3-1 and TRBJ1-3, is as follows: DTAVSQTPKYLVTQMGNDKSIKCEQNLGHDTMYWYKQDSKKFLKIMFSYNNKELIINETVPNRFSPKSPDKAHLNLHINSLELGDSAVYFCASSQEYPGQGNEESGNTIYFGEGSWLTVV.